Below are 5 T cell receptor beta chains sequenced from a single sample in a study of blood T cell repertoires in COVID-19. TCRdb keeps only in-frame clones here, not all; method: immunoSEQ multiplex PCR. The data contain 120,000 or so clones, roughly 69% of them singletons. The sample taken for sequencing was peripheral blood. These receptors all stem from a woman in her 70s with acute or convalescent COVID-19.

The gene calls are TRBV28 and TRBJ2-5, with TRBD1 matching over 7 bases. V lost 6 bases to trimming and J lost 3 bases; unmatched junction nucleotides: 7. CDR1 and CDR2 from the germline V gene are MDHEN and SYDVKM. This CDR3 has 14 amino acids. The CDR3 nucleotides read TGTGCCAGCAGGCCAGGGGGAATGGAAGAGACCCAGTACTTC. Translation: CASRPGGMEETQYF.

The J gene is TRBJ2-2, the V gene TRBV19; D possibly corresponds to TRBD1 (5 bases). From germline, CDR1 is LNHDA and CDR2 SQIVND (reference sequence). The CDR3 length is 14 residues. Deletions cut 1 base from V and 4 bases from J, with 7 bases between. Written as DNA, the CDR3 is TGTGCCAGTAGTATAGTAGGGGCCACCGGGGAGCTGTTTTTT. Translating gives CASSIVGATGELFF.

This clone is a singleton in its sample. This sequence joins TRBV9 and TRBJ2-7, with TRBD2 as a possible D gene (5 bases). The CDR3 is 15 amino acids. Looked up from germline, CDR1 is SGDLS and CDR2 is YYNGEE. The V and J ends lost 1 base and 4 bases respectively, with 15 bases between them. The CDR3 sequence is CASSVNPSSEYEQYF. In DNA form, the CDR3 reads TGTGCCAGCAGCGTAAATCCTAGCAGTGAGTACGAGCAGTACTTC.

This clone is a singleton in its sample. The J gene is TRBJ2-4, the V gene TRBV6-5; 12 bases line up with TRBD2. The CDR3 is made up of 14 amino acids. The V gene end was trimmed by 3 bases and the J gene end by 7 bases; junction bases not matched to a gene: 1. Germline V gene lookup returns CDR1 MNHEY and CDR2 SVGAGI. CDR3 in amino acids: CASSYGTSGNIQYF. As DNA, the CDR3 is TGTGCCAGCAGTTATGGGACTAGCGGGAACATTCAGTACTTC.

This clone was seen once. The chain couples TRBV18 to TRBJ2-3, with 11 bases matching TRBD2. Germline CDR1 reads KGHSH; CDR2 reads LQKENI. This CDR3 comprises 17 residues. With 2 bases clipped from V and 1 base from J, the junction kept 5 bases outside the gene matches. Here the CDR3 reads CASSPTSGSRGTDTQYF. CDR3 nucleotides: TGTGCCAGCTCACCAACTAGCGGGAGTCGCGGCACAGATACGCAGTATTTT.